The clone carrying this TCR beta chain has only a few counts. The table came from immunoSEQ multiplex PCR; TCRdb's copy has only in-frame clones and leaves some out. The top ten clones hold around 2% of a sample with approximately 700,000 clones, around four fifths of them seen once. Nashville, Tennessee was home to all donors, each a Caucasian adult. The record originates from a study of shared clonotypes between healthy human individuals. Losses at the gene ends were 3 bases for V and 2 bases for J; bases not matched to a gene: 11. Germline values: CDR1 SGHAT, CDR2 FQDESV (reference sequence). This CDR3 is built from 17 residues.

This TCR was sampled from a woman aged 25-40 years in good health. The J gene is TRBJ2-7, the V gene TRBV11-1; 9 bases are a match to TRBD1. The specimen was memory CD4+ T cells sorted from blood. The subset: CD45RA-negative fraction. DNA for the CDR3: TGTGCCAGCAGCTTTTGGACAGGGGTAGAAGGGGCCTACGAGCAGTACTTC. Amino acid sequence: CASSFWTGVEGAYEQYF.